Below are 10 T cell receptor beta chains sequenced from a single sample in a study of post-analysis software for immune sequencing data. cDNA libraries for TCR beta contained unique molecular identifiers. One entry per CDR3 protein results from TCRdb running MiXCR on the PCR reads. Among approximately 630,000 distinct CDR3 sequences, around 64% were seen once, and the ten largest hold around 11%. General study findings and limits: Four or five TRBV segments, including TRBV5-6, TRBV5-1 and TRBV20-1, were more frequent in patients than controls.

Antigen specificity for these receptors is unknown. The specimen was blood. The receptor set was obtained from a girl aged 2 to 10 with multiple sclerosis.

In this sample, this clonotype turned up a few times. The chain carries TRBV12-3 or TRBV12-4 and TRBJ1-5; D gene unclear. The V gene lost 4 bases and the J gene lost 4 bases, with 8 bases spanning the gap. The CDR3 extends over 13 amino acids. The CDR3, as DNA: TGTGCCAGCAGTTATTGGGTAAATCAGCCCCAGCATTTT. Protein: CASSYWVNQPQHF.

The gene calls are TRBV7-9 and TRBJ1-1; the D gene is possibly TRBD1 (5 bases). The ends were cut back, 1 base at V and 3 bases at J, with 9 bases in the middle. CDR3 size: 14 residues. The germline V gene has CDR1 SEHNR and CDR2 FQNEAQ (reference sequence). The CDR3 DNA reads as TGTGCCAGCAGCTTAGGGGGGGTGGACACTGAAGCTTTCTTT. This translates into CASSLGGVDTEAFF. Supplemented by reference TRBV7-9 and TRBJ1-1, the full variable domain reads DTGVSQNPRHKITKRGQNVTFRCDPISEHNRLYWYRQTLGQGPEFLTYFQNEAQLEKSRLLSDRFSAERPKGSFSTLEIQRTEQGDSAMYLCASSLGGVDTEAFFGQGTRLTVV.

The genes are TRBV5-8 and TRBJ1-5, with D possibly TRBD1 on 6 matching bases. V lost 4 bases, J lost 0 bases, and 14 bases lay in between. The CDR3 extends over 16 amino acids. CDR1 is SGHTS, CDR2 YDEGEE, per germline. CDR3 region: CASSVRDIYSNQPQHF. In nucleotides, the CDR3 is TGTGCCAGCAGCGTACGGGACATTTATAGCAATCAGCCCCAGCATTTT.

The CDR3 region has the DNA TGTGCCAGCAGCCGGGATGGACAGGGGGGTAACTATGGCTACACCTTC. Protein sequence: CASSRDGQGGNYGYTF. The chain links TRBV7-2 to TRBJ1-2; TRBD1 aligns across 10 bases. CDR1 SGHTA and CDR2 FQGNSA come from the germline V gene. V trimming: 5 bases; J trimming: 1 base; junction bases outside the gene matches: 7. The CDR3 has 16 amino acids.

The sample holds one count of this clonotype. The CDR3 DNA follows: TGTGCCAGCAGTCCTGTGGCCGTAGGGACAGGCCCGCCCCCTGAGCAGTTCTTC. Translation gives CASSPVAVGTGPPPEQFF. The V gene is TRBV27, the J gene TRBJ2-1; 8 bases agree with TRBD1. The CDR3 is made up of 18 amino acids. Germline assignment: CDR1 MNHEY and CDR2 SMNVEV (reference sequence). The V and J ends lost 5 bases and 9 bases, in that order; junction bases with no gene match: 21.

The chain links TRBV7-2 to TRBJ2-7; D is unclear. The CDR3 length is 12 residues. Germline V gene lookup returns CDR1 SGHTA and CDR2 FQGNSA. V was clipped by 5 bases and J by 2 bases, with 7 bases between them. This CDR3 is CASSAMTYEQYF. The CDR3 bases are TGTGCCAGCAGCGCCATGACCTACGAGCAGTACTTC.

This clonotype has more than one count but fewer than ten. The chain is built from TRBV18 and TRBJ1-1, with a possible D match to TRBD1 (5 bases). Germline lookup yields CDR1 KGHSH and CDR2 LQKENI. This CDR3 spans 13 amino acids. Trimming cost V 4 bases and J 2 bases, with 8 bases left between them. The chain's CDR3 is CASSRQSNTEAFF. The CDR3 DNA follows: TGTGCCAGCTCACGACAGTCTAACACTGAAGCTTTCTTT.

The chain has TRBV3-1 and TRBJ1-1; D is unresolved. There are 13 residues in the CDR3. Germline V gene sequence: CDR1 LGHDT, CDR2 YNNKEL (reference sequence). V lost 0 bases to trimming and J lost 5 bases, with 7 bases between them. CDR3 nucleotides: TGTGCCAGCAGCCAAGATGGGGTAACTGAAGCTTTCTTT. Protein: CASSQDGVTEAFF.

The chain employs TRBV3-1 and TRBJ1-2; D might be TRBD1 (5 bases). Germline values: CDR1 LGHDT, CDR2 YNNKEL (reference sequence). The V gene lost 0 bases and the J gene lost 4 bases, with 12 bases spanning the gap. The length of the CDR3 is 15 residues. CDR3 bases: TGTGCCAGCAGCCAAGAAGACAGTTCTTCCTATGGCTACACCTTC. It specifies CASSQEDSSSYGYTF.

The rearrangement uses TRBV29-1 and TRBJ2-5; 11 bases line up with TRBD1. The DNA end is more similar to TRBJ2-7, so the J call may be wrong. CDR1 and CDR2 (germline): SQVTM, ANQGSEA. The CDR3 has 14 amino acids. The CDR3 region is CSVTGQGAYDEQYF. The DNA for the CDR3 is TGCAGCGTCACCGGACAGGGGGCTTATGACGAGCAGTACTTC.